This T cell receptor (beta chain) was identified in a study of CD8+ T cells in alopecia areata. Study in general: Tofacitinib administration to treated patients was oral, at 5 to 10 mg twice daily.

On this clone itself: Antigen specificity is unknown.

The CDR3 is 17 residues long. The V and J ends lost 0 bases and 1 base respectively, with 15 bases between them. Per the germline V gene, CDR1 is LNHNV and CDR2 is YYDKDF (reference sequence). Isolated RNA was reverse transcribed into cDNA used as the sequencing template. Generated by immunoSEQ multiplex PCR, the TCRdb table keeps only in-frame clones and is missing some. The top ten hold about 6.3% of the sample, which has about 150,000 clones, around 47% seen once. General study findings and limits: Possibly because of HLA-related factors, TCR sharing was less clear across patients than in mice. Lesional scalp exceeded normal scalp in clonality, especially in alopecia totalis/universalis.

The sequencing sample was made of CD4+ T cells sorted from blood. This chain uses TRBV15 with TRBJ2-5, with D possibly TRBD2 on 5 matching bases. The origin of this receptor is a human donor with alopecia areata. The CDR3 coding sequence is TGTGCCACCAGCAGAGATGTAGGGCAACTAGGCCAAGAGACCCAGTACTTC. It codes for CATSRDVGQLGQETQYF.